The clone carrying this TCR beta chain was picked up a small number of times. The data originate from a study of T-cell reconstitution after alpha-beta-depleted transplantation in children. CDR1 is DFQATT, CDR2 SNEGSKA, per germline (reference sequence). V lost 3 bases and J 2 bases, leaving 12 bases between the germline ends. CDR3 size: 14 residues. The TCRbeta library incorporated unique molecular identifiers. Each CDR3 protein gets one entry after TCRdb re-called the PCR reads with MiXCR. The table shows roughly 570,000 distinct CDR3 sequences, with roughly 30% occurring only once. The sequence was obtained from a boy under three years old with Wiskott-Aldrich syndrome, due to receive a stem cell transplant. The V gene is TRBV20-1, the J gene TRBJ2-3; D might be TRBD1 or TRBD2, each matching 5 bases. This specimen consisted of PBMCs, obtained before TCRalphabeta/CD19-depleted stem cell transplant. The DNA for the CDR3 is TGCAGTGCTAGTGGGCAGGGAGTCACAGATACGCAGTATTTT. This gives the protein CSASGQGVTDTQYF.